The 3 T cell receptor beta chains below come from one sample, sequenced in a study of T-cell reconstitution after alpha-beta-depleted transplantation in children. TCRbeta library construction was performed incorporating unique molecular identifiers. MiXCR, applied by TCRdb to the PCR reads, yields one record per CDR3 protein. This table holds fewer than 400,000 distinct CDR3 sequences, around 25% found once. The input for sequencing was PBMCs, mostly from graft donor cells, taken 180 days after TCRalphabeta/CD19-depleted stem cell transplant. These receptors all stem from a male patient under 18 who had a stem cell transplant for acute lymphoblastic leukemia, so the T cells may come from the graft donor.

V and J are TRBV12-3 or TRBV12-4 and TRBJ1-4, with D unresolved. The CDR3 is 12 residues long. V lost 3 bases, J lost 7 bases, and 6 bases lay in between. The CDR3 DNA reads TGTGCCAGCAGTTTTAAGGCTGAAAAACTGTTTTTT. Its protein is CASSFKAEKLFF.

The chain links TRBV2 to TRBJ2-3, with 11 positions matching TRBD1. Germline V gene sequence: CDR1 SNHLY, CDR2 FYNNEI. The V gene end was trimmed by 6 bases and the J gene end by 1 base; junction bases not matched to a gene: 3. The CDR3 length is 15 residues. The CDR3 nucleotides read TGTGCCAGCAGACCGGACAGGGGGCGCACAGATACGCAGTATTTT. This codes for CASRPDRGRTDTQYF.

The gene calls are TRBV7-6 and TRBJ1-2; D is uncertain. V lost 0 bases to trimming and J lost 0 bases, with 8 bases between them. Germline CDR1 is SGHVS and CDR2 is FNYEAQ. The CDR3 contains 15 residues. In DNA form, the CDR3 reads TGTGCCAGCAGCTTAGCGCCCTGGACTAACTATGGCTACACCTTC. Its protein product is CASSLAPWTNYGYTF. Together with reference TRBV7-6 and TRBJ1-2, the CDR3 gives the full variable domain: GAGVSQSPRYKVTKRGQDVALRCDPISGHVSLYWYRQALGQGPEFLTYFNYEAQQDKSGLPNDRFSAERPEGSISTLTIQRTEQRDSAMYRCASSLAPWTNYGYTFGSGTRLTVV.